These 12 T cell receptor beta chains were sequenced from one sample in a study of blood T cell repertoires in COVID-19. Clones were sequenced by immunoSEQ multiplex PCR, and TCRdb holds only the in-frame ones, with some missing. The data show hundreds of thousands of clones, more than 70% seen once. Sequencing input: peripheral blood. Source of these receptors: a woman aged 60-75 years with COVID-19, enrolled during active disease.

The CDR3 is CASTDRVYGYTF. In nucleotides, the CDR3 is TGTGCCAGCACGGACAGGGTCTATGGCTACACCTTC. The chain has TRBV19 and TRBJ1-2, with 8 bases matching TRBD1. Germline V gives CDR1 LNHDA, CDR2 SQIVND (reference sequence). The CDR3 extends over 12 amino acids. Germline trimming cut 9 bases from V and 4 bases from J; bases unmatched to any gene: 4.

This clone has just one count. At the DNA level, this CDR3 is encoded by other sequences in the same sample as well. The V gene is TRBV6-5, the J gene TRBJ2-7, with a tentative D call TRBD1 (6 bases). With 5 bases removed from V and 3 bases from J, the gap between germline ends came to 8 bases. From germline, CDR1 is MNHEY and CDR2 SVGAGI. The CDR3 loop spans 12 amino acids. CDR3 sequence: CASSLDSYEQYF. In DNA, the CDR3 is TGTGCCAGCAGTCTGGACAGCTACGAGCAGTACTTC.

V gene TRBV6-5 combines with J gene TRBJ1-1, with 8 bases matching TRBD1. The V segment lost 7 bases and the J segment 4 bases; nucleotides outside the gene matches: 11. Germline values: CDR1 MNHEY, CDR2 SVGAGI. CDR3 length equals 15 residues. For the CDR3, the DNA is TGTGCCAGCAACGGCAAATCAGGGGGCGTCACTGAAGCTTTCTTT. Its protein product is CASNGKSGGVTEAFF.

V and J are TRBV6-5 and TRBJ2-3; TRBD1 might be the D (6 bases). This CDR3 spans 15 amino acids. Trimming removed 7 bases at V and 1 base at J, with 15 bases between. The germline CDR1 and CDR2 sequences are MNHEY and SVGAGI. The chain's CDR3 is CASTTGSAGTDTQYF. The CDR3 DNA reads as TGTGCCAGCACGACAGGCTCTGCTGGCACAGATACGCAGTATTTT.

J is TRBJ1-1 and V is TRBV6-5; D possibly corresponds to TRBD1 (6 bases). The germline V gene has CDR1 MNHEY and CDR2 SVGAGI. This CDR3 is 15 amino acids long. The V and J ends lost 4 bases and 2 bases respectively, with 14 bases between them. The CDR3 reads CASSWNRVGNTEAFF. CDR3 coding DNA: TGTGCCAGCAGTTGGAACAGGGTGGGCAACACTGAAGCTTTCTTT.

Here the CDR3 DNA reads TGTGCCAGCAGCTTGGACGAGATTGCTCCGGGACAGGGGAATGGCTACACCTTC. Its translation: CASSLDEIAPGQGNGYTF. The chain combines TRBV5-5 with TRBJ1-2; TRBD1 matches at 10 bases. J lost 6 bases, V lost 0 bases, and 14 bases had no gene match. This CDR3 region has 18 residues. Germline V gene data show CDR1 as SGHKS and CDR2 as YYEKEE (reference sequence).

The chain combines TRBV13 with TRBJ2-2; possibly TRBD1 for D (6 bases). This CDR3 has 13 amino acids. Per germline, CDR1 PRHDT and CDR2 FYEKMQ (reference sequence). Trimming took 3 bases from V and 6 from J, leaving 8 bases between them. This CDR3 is CASSLPGAGELFF. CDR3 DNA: TGTGCCAGCAGCTTGCCAGGGGCCGGGGAGCTGTTTTTT. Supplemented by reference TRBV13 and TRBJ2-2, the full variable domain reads AAGVIQSPRHLIKEKRETATLKCYPIPRHDTVYWYQQGPGQDPQFLISFYEKMQSDKGSIPDRFSAQQFSDYHSELNMSSLELGDSALYFCASSLPGAGELFFGEGSRLTVL.

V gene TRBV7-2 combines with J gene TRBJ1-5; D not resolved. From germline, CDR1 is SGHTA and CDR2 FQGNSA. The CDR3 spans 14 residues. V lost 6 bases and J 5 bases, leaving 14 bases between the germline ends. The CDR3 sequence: CASRGLPGYQPQHF. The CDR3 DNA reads TGTGCCAGCAGAGGTCTTCCGGGGTATCAGCCCCAGCATTTT.

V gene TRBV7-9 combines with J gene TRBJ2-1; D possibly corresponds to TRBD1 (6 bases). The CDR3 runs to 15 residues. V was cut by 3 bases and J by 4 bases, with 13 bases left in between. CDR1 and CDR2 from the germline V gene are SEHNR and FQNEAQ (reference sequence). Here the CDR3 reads CASSFVTGGYNEQFF. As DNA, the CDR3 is TGTGCCAGCAGCTTCGTGACAGGTGGATACAATGAGCAGTTCTTC.

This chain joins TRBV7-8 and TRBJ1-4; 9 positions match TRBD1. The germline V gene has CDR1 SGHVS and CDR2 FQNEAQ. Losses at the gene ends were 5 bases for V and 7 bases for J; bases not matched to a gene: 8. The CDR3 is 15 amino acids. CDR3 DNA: TGTGCCAGCAGCCCCACAGGGGGCCTGGTTGAAAAACTGTTTTTT. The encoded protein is CASSPTGGLVEKLFF.

DNA of the CDR3: TGTGCCACGACCTCCCTCACCGGGGGAGCCAAAAACATTCAGTACTTC. Translating it yields CATTSLTGGAKNIQYF. The chain joins TRBV19 to TRBJ2-4; D may be TRBD2 (6 bases). CDR3 length: 16 amino acids. Germline V gene lookup returns CDR1 LNHDA and CDR2 SQIVND (reference sequence). Trimming left V 10 bases short and J 0 bases short, with 19 bases between. The complete variable domain, with remaining parts taken from reference TRBV19 and TRBJ2-4, reads DGGITQSPKYLFRKEGQNVTLSCEQNLNHDAMYWYRQDPGQGLRLIYYSQIVNDFQKGDIAEGYSVSREKKESFPLTVTSAQKNPTAFYLCATTSLTGGAKNIQYFGAGTRLSVL.

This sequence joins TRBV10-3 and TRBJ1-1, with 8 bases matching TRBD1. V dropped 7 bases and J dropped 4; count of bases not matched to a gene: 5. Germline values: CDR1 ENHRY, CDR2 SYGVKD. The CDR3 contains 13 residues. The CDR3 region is CAITLTGGTEAFF. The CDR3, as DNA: TGTGCCATCACCCTCACAGGGGGCACTGAAGCTTTCTTT.